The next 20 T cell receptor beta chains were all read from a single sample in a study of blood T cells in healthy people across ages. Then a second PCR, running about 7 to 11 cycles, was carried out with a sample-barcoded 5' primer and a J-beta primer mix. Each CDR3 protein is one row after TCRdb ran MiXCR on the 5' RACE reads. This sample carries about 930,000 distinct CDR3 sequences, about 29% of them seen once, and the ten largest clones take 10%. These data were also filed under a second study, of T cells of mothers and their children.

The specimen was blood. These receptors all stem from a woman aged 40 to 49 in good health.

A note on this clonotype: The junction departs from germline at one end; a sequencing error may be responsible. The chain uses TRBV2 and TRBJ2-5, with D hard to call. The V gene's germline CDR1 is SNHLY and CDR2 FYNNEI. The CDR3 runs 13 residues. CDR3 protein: CSSSPGPQETQYF. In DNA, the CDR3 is TGTTCCAGCAGCCCCGGCCCACAAGAGACCCAGTACTTC.

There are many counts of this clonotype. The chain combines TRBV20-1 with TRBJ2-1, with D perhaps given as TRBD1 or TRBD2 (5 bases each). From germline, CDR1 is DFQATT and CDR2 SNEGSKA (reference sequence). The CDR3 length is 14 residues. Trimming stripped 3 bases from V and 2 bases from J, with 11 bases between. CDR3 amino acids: CSASAGTPYNEQFF. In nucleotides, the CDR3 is TGCAGTGCTAGCGCAGGGACCCCCTACAATGAGCAGTTCTTC.

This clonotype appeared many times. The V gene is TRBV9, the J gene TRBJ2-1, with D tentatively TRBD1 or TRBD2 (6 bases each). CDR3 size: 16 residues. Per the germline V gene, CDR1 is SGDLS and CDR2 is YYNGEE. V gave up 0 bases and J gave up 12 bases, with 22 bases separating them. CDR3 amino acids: CASSVESTVSGAGQFF. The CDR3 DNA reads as TGTGCCAGCAGCGTAGAATCCACGGTGTCGGGGGCGGGGCAGTTCTTC.

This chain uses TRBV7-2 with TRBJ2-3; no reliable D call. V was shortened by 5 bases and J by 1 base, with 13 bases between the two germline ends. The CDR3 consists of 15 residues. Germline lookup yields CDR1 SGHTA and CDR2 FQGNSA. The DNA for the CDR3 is TGTGCCAGCAGCCTCCTTAGAATGGGCACAGATACGCAGTATTTT. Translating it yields CASSLLRMGTDTQYF.

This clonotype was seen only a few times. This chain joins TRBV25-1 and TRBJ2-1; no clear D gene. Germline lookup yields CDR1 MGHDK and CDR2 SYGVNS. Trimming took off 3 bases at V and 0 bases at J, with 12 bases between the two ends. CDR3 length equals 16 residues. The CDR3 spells CASSDKSFSSYNEQFF. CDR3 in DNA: TGTGCCAGCAGTGACAAGTCCTTCAGCTCCTACAATGAGCAGTTCTTC.

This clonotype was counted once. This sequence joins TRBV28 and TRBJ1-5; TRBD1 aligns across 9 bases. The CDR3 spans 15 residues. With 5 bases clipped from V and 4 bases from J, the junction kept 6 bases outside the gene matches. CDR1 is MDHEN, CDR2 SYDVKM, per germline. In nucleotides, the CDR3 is TGTGCCAGCAGTGGGGACAGGGCTAGGAATCAGCCCCAGCATTTT. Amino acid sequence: CASSGDRARNQPQHF.

CDR3 nucleotide sequence: TGCGCCAGCAGCCCGGGAGGGACAGGTGAAAAACTGTTTTTT. Its protein is CASSPGGTGEKLFF. The chain carries TRBV5-1 and TRBJ1-4, with TRBD1 matching 8 bases. The CDR3 totals 14 residues. Trimming removed 4 bases from V and 7 bases from J; junction bases left unmatched: 6. Per the germline V gene, CDR1 is SGHRS and CDR2 is YFSETQ.

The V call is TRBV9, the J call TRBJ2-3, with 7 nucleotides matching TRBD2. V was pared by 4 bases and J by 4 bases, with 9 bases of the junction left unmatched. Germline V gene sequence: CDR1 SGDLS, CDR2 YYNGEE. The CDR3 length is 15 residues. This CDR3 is CASSLGGDGADTQYF. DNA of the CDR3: TGTGCCAGCAGCCTGGGGGGGGATGGTGCAGATACGCAGTATTTT.

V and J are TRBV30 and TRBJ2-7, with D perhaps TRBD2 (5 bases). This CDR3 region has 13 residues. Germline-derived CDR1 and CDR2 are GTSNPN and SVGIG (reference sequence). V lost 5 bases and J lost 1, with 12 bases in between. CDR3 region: CAWGEGNSYEQYF. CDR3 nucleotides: TGTGCCTGGGGTGAGGGCAATTCCTACGAGCAGTACTTC.

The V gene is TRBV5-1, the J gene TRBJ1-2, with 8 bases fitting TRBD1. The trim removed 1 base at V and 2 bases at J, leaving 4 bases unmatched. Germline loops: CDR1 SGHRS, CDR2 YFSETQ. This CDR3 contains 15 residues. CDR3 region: CASSLFQGANYGYTF. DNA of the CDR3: TGCGCCAGCAGCTTGTTTCAGGGGGCAAACTATGGCTACACCTTC.

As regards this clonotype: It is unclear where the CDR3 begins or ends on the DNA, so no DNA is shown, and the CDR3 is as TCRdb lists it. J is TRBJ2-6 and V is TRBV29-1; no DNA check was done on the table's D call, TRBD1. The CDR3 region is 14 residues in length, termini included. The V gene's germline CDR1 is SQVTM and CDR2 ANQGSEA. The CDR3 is CCVGAGSGANVPTF.

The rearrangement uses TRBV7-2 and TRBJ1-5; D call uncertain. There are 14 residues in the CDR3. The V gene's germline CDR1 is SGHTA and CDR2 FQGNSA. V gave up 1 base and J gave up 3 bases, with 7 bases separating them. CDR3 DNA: TGTACCAGCAGCTTAGGCCCGGCCAATCAGCCCCAGCATTTT. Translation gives CTSSLGPANQPQHF.

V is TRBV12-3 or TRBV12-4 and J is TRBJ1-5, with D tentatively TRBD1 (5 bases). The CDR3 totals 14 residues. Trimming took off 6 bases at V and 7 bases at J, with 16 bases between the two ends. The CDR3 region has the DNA TGTGCCAGCAGCCCTTCGAGGTGGGGCCAGCCCCAGCATTTT. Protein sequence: CASSPSRWGQPQHF.

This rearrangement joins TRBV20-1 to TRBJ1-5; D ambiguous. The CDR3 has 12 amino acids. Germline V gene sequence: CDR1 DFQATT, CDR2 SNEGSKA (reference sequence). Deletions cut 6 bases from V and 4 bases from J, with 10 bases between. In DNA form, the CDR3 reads TGCAGTGCCCATACGGGAAATCAGCCCCAGCATTTT. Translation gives CSAHTGNQPQHF.

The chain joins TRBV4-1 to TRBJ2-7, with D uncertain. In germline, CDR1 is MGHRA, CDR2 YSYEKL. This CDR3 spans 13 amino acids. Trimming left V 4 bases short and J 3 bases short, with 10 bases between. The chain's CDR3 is CASSPLNHYEQYV. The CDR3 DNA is TGCGCCAGCAGCCCGCTTAACCACTACGAGCAGTACGTC.

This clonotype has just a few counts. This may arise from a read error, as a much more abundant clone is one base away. CDR3 sequence: CTSSLEIGTQYF. The CDR3 DNA reads as TGTACCAGCAGCTTGGAGATCGGGACCCAGTACTTC. The V and J genes are TRBV5-6 and TRBJ2-5; D call uncertain. There are 12 residues in the CDR3. Germline values: CDR1 SGHDT, CDR2 YYEEEE. The full variable domain, completed using reference TRBV5-6 and TRBJ2-5, is DAGVTQSPTHLIKTRGQQVTLRCSPKSGHDTVSWYQQALGQGPQFIFQYYEEEERQRGNFPDRFSGHQFPNYSSELNVNALLLGDSALYLCTSSLEIGTQYFGPGTRLLVL.

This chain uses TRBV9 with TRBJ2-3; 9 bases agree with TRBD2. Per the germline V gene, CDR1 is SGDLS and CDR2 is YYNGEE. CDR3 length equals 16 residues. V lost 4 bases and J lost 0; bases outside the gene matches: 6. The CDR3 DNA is TGTGCCAGCAGCACCCGACTAGCGGCAAGCACAGATACGCAGTATTTT. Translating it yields CASSTRLAASTDTQYF.

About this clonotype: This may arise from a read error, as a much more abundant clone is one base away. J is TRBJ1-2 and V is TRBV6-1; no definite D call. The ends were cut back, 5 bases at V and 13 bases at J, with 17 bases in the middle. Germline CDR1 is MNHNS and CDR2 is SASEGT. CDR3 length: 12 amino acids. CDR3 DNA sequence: TGTGCCAGCAGTCTATATGGCCTACACTTCACCTTC. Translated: CASSLYGLHFTF.

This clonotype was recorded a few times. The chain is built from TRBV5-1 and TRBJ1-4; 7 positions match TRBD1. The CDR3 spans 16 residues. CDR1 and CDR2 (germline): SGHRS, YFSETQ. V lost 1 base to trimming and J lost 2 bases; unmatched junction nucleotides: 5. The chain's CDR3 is CASSLSGGDTNEKLFF. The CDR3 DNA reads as TGCGCCAGCAGCTTGTCAGGGGGTGATACTAATGAAAAACTGTTTTTT.

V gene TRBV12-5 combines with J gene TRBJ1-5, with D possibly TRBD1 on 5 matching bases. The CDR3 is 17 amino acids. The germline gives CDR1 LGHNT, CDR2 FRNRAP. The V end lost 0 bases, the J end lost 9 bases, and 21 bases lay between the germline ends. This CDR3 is CASGLVLGDRLIMPQHF. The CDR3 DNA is TGTGCTAGTGGTTTGGTACTGGGAGACAGACTAATCATGCCCCAGCATTTT.